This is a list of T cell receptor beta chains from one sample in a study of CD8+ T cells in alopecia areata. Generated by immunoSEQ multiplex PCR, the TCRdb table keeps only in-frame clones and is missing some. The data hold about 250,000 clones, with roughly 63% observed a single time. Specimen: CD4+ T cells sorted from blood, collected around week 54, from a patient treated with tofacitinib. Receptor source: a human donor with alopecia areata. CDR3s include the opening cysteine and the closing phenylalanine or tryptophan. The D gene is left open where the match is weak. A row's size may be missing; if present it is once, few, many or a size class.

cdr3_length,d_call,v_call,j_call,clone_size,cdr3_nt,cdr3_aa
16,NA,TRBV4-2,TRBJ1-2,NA,TGTGCCAGCAGCCAAGCTAGGAACAGGGAGTCGTATGGCTACACCTTC,CASSQARNRESYGYTF
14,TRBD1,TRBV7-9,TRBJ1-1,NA,TGTGCCAGCAGCCCCCAGGGGGAAAGGACTGAAGCTTTCTTT,CASSPQGERTEAFF
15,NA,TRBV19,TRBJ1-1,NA,TGTGCCAGTAGTCCAGACAGGCTTGGTCGGACTGAAGCTTTCTTT,CASSPDRLGRTEAFF
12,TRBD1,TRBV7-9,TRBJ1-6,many,TGTGCCAGCAGCGGACAGGTCGGACCCCTCCACTTT,CASSGQVGPLHF
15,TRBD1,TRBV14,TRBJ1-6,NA,TGTGCCAGCAGCCTACGGACAGGGAAAAATTCACCCCTCCACTTT,CASSLRTGKNSPLHF
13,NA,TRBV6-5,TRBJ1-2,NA,TGTGCCAGCAGAATCGACAGTAACTATGGCTACACCTTC,CASRIDSNYGYTF
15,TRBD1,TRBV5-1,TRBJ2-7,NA,TGCGCCAGCAGCTTGGATGGGGACAGGCCCTACGAGCAGTACTTC,CASSLDGDRPYEQYF
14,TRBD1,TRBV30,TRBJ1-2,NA,TGTGCCTGGAGTCGGACAGGGACTAACTATGGCTACACCTTC,CAWSRTGTNYGYTF
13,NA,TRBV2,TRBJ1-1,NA,TGTGCCAGTAGGGGGGAGAGGTTCACTGAAGCTTTCTTT,CASRGERFTEAFF
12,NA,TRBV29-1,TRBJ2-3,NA,TGCAGCGGCCAACAGGGAACAGATACGCAGTATTTT,CSGQQGTDTQYF
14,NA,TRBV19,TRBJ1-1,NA,TGTGCCAGTAGACCGTGGCGGGGGAACACTGAAGCTTTCTTT,CASRPWRGNTEAFF
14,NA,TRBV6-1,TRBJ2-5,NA,TGTGCCAGCAGTGAAAGGCCTAATGGGGAGACCCAGTACTTC,CASSERPNGETQYF
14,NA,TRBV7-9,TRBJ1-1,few,TGTGCCAGCAGCTTACACAGGGTTCACACTGAAGCTTTCTTT,CASSLHRVHTEAFF
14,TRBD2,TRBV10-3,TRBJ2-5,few,TGTGCCACCCGCGGACTAGCGGGGCAAGAGACCCAGTACTTC,CATRGLAGQETQYF
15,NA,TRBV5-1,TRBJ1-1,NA,TGCGCCAGCAGCTTAACAGGGCCCTTGAACACTGAAGCTTTCTTT,CASSLTGPLNTEAFF
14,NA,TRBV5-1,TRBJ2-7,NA,TGCGCCAGCAGCGCGGGGACAGCTACCTACGAGCAGTACTTC,CASSAGTATYEQYF
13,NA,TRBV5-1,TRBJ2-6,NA,TGCGCCAGCAGCTGGGACGGGGCCAACGTCCTGACTTTC,CASSWDGANVLTF
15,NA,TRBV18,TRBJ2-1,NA,TGTGCCAGCTCCCGCAACGGGGGGCTATACAATGAGCAGTTCTTC,CASSRNGGLYNEQFF
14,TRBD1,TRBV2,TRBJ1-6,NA,TGTGCCAGCAGTATGGGACAGGGAATAGCACCCCTCCACTTT,CASSMGQGIAPLHF
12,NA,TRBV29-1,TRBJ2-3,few,TGCAGCGTTAGAGAGGACACAGATACGCAGTATTTT,CSVREDTDTQYF
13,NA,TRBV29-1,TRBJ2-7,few,TGCAGCGTTCGCCTTCGGGACTCCTACGAGCAGTACTTC,CSVRLRDSYEQYF
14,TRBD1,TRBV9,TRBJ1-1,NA,TGTGCCAGCAGCGGACAGGGCGGTATGGCTGAAGCTTTCTTT,CASSGQGGMAEAFF
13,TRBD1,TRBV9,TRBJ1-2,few,TGTGCCAGCAGCGTCCGGACAGGGTCAAGCTACACCTTC,CASSVRTGSSYTF
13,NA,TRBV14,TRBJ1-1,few,TGTGCCAGCAACCCACAACCTAACACTGAAGCTTTCTTT,CASNPQPNTEAFF
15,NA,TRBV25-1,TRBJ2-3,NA,TGTGCCAGCAGTGAATATAGGGGCAGGGCACATACGCAGTATTTT,CASSEYRGRAHTQYF
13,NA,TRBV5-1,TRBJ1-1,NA,TGCGCCAGCAGCTTGGCTGCTAACACTGAAGCTTTCTTT,CASSLAANTEAFF
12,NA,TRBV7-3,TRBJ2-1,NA,TGTGCCAGCAGCGAAACAGCCCATGAGCAGTTCTTC,CASSETAHEQFF
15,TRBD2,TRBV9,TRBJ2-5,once,TGTGCCAGCAGCGGGCTAGCGGGGGGAGCGGAGACCCAGTACTTC,CASSGLAGGAETQYF
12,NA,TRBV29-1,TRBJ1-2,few,TGCAGCGTTGGAGGAGGTAGCTATGGCTACACCTTC,CSVGGGSYGYTF
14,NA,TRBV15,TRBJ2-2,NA,TGTGCCACCAGCAGAGATCCCCAGCCCGGGGAGCTGTTTTTT,CATSRDPQPGELFF
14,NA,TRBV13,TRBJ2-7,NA,TGTGCCAGCAGCTATACCGGCAGGCCCCTGGAGCAGTACTTC,CASSYTGRPLEQYF
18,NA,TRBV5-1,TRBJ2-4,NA,TGCGCCAGCAGCTTGAGGCAGTCAGGCTCCATAGCCAAAAACATTCAGTACTTC,CASSLRQSGSIAKNIQYF